The rows below give T cell receptor beta chains drawn from one sample of a study of CXCR4 blockade with PD-1 therapy in pancreatic cancer. The assay was immunoSEQ multiplex PCR, and TCRdb's table has in-frame clones only and misses some. The repertoire holds over 7,500 clones, with roughly three fifths as singletons. The sequencing input was tumor tissue. The receptor set was obtained from a human donor with pancreatic ductal adenocarcinoma. Both conserved end residues are part of each CDR3. The order of the fields is J gene, clone size, V gene, CDR3 length, D gene, CDR3 DNA, CDR3 protein. The D gene is left open where the match is weak. Clone size is shown for a subset of rows, as once, few, many or a class of expanded clone.

J: TRBJ2-2
size: -
V: TRBV15
length: 16
D: TRBD2
DNA: TGTGCCACCAGCAGGTTAGCGGGGGTAAACACCGGGGAGCTGTTTTTT
CDR3: CATSRLAGVNTGELFF

J: TRBJ2-3
size: once
V: TRBV5-1
length: 15
D: -
DNA: TGCGCCAGCAGCTTGGGGCAGAGATCCACAGATACGCAGTATTTT
CDR3: CASSLGQRSTDTQYF

J: TRBJ1-6
size: -
V: TRBV9
length: 16
D: -
DNA: TGTGCCAGCAGTGAGGGGGTTACCTCCTATAATTCACCCCTCCACTTT
CDR3: CASSEGVTSYNSPLHF

J: TRBJ2-3
size: -
V: TRBV5-1
length: 14
D: -
DNA: TGCGCCAGCAGCTTGGCGGCAGACGGTGATACGCAGTATTTT
CDR3: CASSLAADGDTQYF

J: TRBJ1-2
size: -
V: TRBV28
length: 14
D: -
DNA: TGTGCCAGCAGACAAAGGGAGAGCGACTATGGCTACACCTTC
CDR3: CASRQRESDYGYTF

J: TRBJ1-6
size: -
V: TRBV2
length: 14
D: -
DNA: TGTGCCAGCGTGGATAGCTCCTATAATTCACCCCTCCACTTT
CDR3: CASVDSSYNSPLHF

J: TRBJ2-1
size: -
V: TRBV19
length: 13
D: -
DNA: TGTGCCAGTAGTTCTCGCCTTCGGAATGAGCAGTTCTTC
CDR3: CASSSRLRNEQFF

J: TRBJ2-3
size: few
V: TRBV10-2
length: 14
D: -
DNA: TGCGCCAGCAGTAGGGGGAAGGAGGCAGATACGCAGTATTTT
CDR3: CASSRGKEADTQYF

J: TRBJ2-7
size: -
V: TRBV5-1
length: 15
D: -
DNA: TGCGCCAGCAGCTTGTTGGGACAATACTCCTACGAGCAGTACTTC
CDR3: CASSLLGQYSYEQYF

J: TRBJ1-1
size: -
V: TRBV18
length: 14
D: -
DNA: TGTGCCAGCTCACCAGAGTGGGATCATACTGAAGCTTTCTTT
CDR3: CASSPEWDHTEAFF

J: TRBJ2-7
size: -
V: TRBV18
length: 14
D: -
DNA: TGTGCCAGCTCACCAAACGGGCAGGGATACGAGCAGTACTTC
CDR3: CASSPNGQGYEQYF

J: TRBJ1-2
size: medium-sized
V: TRBV27
length: 14
D: -
DNA: TGTGCCAGCAGTACGGGACCCCGGAAATATGGCTACACCTTC
CDR3: CASSTGPRKYGYTF

J: TRBJ1-2
size: medium-sized
V: TRBV11-3
length: 17
D: -
DNA: TGTGCCAGCAGCTCATGGTCAGGACCCCCTAGAGGGTATGGCTACACCTTC
CDR3: CASSSWSGPPRGYGYTF

J: TRBJ1-3
size: -
V: TRBV29-1
length: 14
D: -
DNA: TGCAGCGTTGTAAGGGATCTCTCTGGAAACACCATATATTTT
CDR3: CSVVRDLSGNTIYF

J: TRBJ2-3
size: -
V: TRBV5-1
length: 16
D: -
DNA: TGCGCCAGCAGCTTTTCCCCCCGGGGTAGCACAGATACGCAGTATTTT
CDR3: CASSFSPRGSTDTQYF

J: TRBJ2-5
size: -
V: TRBV5-1
length: 16
D: -
DNA: TGCGCCAGCAGCTTGGGTACAGGGATCGGGCAAGAGACCCAGTACTTC
CDR3: CASSLGTGIGQETQYF

J: TRBJ2-5
size: -
V: TRBV28
length: 13
D: -
DNA: TGTGCCAGCAGTTCCGGGTGGCAAGAGACCCAGTACTTC
CDR3: CASSSGWQETQYF

J: TRBJ1-5
size: -
V: TRBV4-1
length: 15
D: -
DNA: TGCGCCAGCAGCCAAGAAGAGTATAGCAATCAGCCCCAGCATTTT
CDR3: CASSQEEYSNQPQHF

J: TRBJ1-1
size: -
V: TRBV14
length: 13
D: -
DNA: TGTGCCAGCAGCCAAGCGTGGACAGATGAAGCTTTCTTT
CDR3: CASSQAWTDEAFF

J: TRBJ2-1
size: -
V: TRBV19
length: 15
D: -
DNA: TGTGCCAGTAGTATTGCGGGGTTTGCCAGCGATGAGCAGTTCTTC
CDR3: CASSIAGFASDEQFF

J: TRBJ2-1
size: -
V: TRBV19
length: 15
D: TRBD2
DNA: TGTGCCAGTAGCGGACTAGCCCTCTCCTACAATGAGCAGTTCTTC
CDR3: CASSGLALSYNEQFF

J: TRBJ2-1
size: -
V: TRBV18
length: 13
D: -
DNA: TGTGCCAGCTCACCAACCGGCGGGACGGAGCAGTTCTTC
CDR3: CASSPTGGTEQFF

J: TRBJ2-1
size: -
V: TRBV11-3
length: 17
D: TRBD1
DNA: TGTGCCAGCAGCTTACCTTTGGGACAGGACAAATACAATGAGCAGTTCTTC
CDR3: CASSLPLGQDKYNEQFF

J: TRBJ2-3
size: -
V: TRBV30
length: 16
D: TRBD2
DNA: TGTGCCTGGAGTCAGCCAGCGGGGGGGTTCACAGATACGCAGTATTTT
CDR3: CAWSQPAGGFTDTQYF

J: TRBJ2-1
size: -
V: TRBV18
length: 14
D: -
DNA: TGTGCCAGCTCACCACCGGTTACGAGTGGTGAGCAGTTCTTC
CDR3: CASSPPVTSGEQFF

J: TRBJ1-3
size: -
V: TRBV9
length: 15
D: -
DNA: TGTGCCAGCAGCGCCAGTTCAGGGTCTGGAAACACCATATATTTT
CDR3: CASSASSGSGNTIYF

J: TRBJ2-5
size: -
V: TRBV10-2
length: 15
D: -
DNA: TGCGCCAGCAGTGAGAACAGGGAGTCATGGGAGACCCAATACTTC
CDR3: CASSENRESWETQYF

J: TRBJ2-2
size: -
V: TRBV5-1
length: 18
D: TRBD2
DNA: TGCGCCAGCAGCGTCCCGGGACTAGCGGGGCGGGGGACCGGGGAGCTGTTTTTT
CDR3: CASSVPGLAGRGTGELFF

J: TRBJ2-5
size: -
V: TRBV14
length: 13
D: -
DNA: TGTGCCAGCAGCCGAGGCGTCCAAGAGACCCAGTACTTC
CDR3: CASSRGVQETQYF

J: TRBJ2-2
size: -
V: TRBV6-8
length: 15
D: -
DNA: TGTGCCAGCAGCCCACCCCGCGGCGACACCGGGGAGCTGTTTTTT
CDR3: CASSPPRGDTGELFF

J: TRBJ2-1
size: -
V: TRBV11-3
length: 15
D: -
DNA: TGTGCCAGCAGCTTGGGCGGGACACAGGACAATGAGCAGTTCTTC
CDR3: CASSLGGTQDNEQFF

J: TRBJ2-3
size: -
V: TRBV18
length: 12
D: -
DNA: TGTGCCAGCTCACCTAGCACAGATACGCAGTATTTT
CDR3: CASSPSTDTQYF

J: TRBJ1-1
size: -
V: TRBV18
length: 12
D: -
DNA: TGTGCCAGCTCAGCCTCCGGGACAGAAGCTTTCTTT
CDR3: CASSASGTEAFF

J: TRBJ2-1
size: -
V: TRBV19
length: 12
D: -
DNA: TGTGCCAGTAGTACCTCCAGGGATGAGCAGTTCTTC
CDR3: CASSTSRDEQFF

J: TRBJ2-7
size: -
V: TRBV30
length: 15
D: TRBD1
DNA: TGTGCCTGGAGCGGCGGGACAGGGGGCATGTACGAGCAGTACTTC
CDR3: CAWSGGTGGMYEQYF

J: TRBJ2-7
size: -
V: TRBV30
length: 15
D: TRBD1
DNA: TGTGCCTGGAGTGTACAAGGGACAGGGTCCTACGAGCAGTACTTC
CDR3: CAWSVQGTGSYEQYF

J: TRBJ1-3
size: -
V: TRBV13
length: 14
D: -
DNA: TGTGCCAGCAGCAAACGGACAGTGGGAAACACCATATATTTT
CDR3: CASSKRTVGNTIYF

J: TRBJ2-1
size: -
V: TRBV5-1
length: 17
D: -
DNA: TGCGCCAGCAGTTCATTGGGGGGAACGGGAGTAATGTATGAGCAGTTCTTC
CDR3: CASSSLGGTGVMYEQFF

J: TRBJ2-7
size: -
V: TRBV19
length: 14
D: -
DNA: TGTGCCAGTAGTATACAGGGACACATCTACGAGCAGTACTTC
CDR3: CASSIQGHIYEQYF

J: TRBJ2-2
size: -
V: TRBV5-1
length: 16
D: TRBD1
DNA: TGCGCCAGCAGCTTGGCCTTAGGGGGCGCAGGCGGGGAGCTGTTTTTT
CDR3: CASSLALGGAGGELFF

J: TRBJ2-7
size: few
V: TRBV6-8
length: 13
D: -
DNA: TGTGCCAGCAGTTACTCAGAAGGCTACGAGCAGTACTTC
CDR3: CASSYSEGYEQYF

J: TRBJ2-7
size: -
V: TRBV23-1
length: 14
D: TRBD1
DNA: TGCGCCAGCAGTCTTAAGGGGGCAGACTACGAGCAGTACTTC
CDR3: CASSLKGADYEQYF

J: TRBJ1-1
size: -
V: TRBV29-1
length: 12
D: -
DNA: TGCAGCGTTGATCGCGGACTGGATGAAGCTTTCTTT
CDR3: CSVDRGLDEAFF

J: TRBJ2-1
size: -
V: TRBV14
length: 15
D: TRBD1
DNA: TGTGCCAGCAGCCAGGGGACAGGGTACTACAATGAGCAGTTCTTC
CDR3: CASSQGTGYYNEQFF

J: TRBJ1-1
size: -
V: TRBV18
length: 15
D: -
DNA: TGTGCCAGCTCACCATCCGACACCTGGAACACTGAAGCTTTCTTT
CDR3: CASSPSDTWNTEAFF

J: TRBJ1-2
size: -
V: TRBV28
length: 14
D: -
DNA: TGTGCCAGCAATACCCCCGGGACGGTCTATGGCTACACCTTC
CDR3: CASNTPGTVYGYTF

J: TRBJ2-5
size: -
V: TRBV15
length: 15
D: -
DNA: TGTGCCACCAGCAGAAATCGGGACATCGGAGAGACCCAGTACTTC
CDR3: CATSRNRDIGETQYF

J: TRBJ2-7
size: -
V: TRBV11-3
length: 14
D: -
DNA: TGTGCCAGCAGCCCCGGGACATCCCTCTACGAGCAGTACTTC
CDR3: CASSPGTSLYEQYF

J: TRBJ1-2
size: -
V: TRBV15
length: 14
D: -
DNA: TGTGCCACCAGCAGAGAGGTGAAAGGGCTTGGCTACACCTTC
CDR3: CATSREVKGLGYTF

J: TRBJ1-1
size: -
V: TRBV6-8
length: 13
D: -
DNA: TGTGCCAGCAGTTATGTTTTGGGAGCTGAAGCTTTCTTT
CDR3: CASSYVLGAEAFF